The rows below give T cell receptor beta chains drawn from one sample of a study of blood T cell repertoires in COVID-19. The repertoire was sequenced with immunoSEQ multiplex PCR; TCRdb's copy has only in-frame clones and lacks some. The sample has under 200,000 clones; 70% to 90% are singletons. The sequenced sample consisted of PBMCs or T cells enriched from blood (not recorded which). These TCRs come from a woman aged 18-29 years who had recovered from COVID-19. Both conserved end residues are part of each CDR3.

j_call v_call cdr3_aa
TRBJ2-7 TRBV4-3 CASSPGQGVSYEQYF
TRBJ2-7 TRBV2 CASSGLDRVEYF
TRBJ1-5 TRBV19 CASAGSAVHTYSNQPQHF
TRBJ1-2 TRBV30 CAWTTRRTTGPGGYTF
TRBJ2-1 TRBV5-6 CASSFLSGEPSDHNEQFF
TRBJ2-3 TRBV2 CASSRMTGDTQYF
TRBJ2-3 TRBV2 CARTGTSGADTQYF
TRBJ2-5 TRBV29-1 CSVADAQETQYF
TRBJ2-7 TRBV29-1 CSVETSGSSYEQYF
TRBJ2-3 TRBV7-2 CASSLASASFNTQYF
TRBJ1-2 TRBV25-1 CASRTGGWGGYTF
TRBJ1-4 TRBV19 CASSIYLFTNEKLFF
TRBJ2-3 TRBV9 CASSVVRDSGSPTDTQYF
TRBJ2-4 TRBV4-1 CASSPGLAGILAKNIQYF
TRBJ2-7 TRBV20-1 CSASPLQTAPYEQYF
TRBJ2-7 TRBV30 CAWSYRQGLRYEQYF
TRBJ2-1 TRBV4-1 CASSQAKGRHYNEQFF
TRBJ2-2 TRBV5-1 CASSLPAGGRELFF